This T cell receptor (beta chain) originates from a study of human T cells and chemical hapten exposure (TCRdb year 2021). Turning to the overall study: For sensitization, 2% DPC in acetone was applied to a 2 cm by 2 cm area of upper inner arm skin. Weekly therapeutic DPC doses were additionally applied to the scalp of patients throughout the approximately 25-week study period. Patch testing was performed on the upper back with Finn chambers containing 0.01% DPC, and the patch tests were scored after 6 days according to International Contact Dermatitis Research Group standards. The patient cohort, mostly female, included alopecia areata with under or over 50% scalp involvement, alopecia totalis and alopecia universalis. Libraries were combined into a pool for sequencing, and differences in TCR yield between samples came mainly from small differences in library volumes within the pool. The study tracked peripheral blood TCR repertoire changes in vivo during primary and secondary sensitization to the hapten diphenylcyclopropenone (DPC) in alopecia patients. Blood samples were taken from patients before sensitization (week 0) and at 2, 6 and about 24 weeks after DPC sensitization. Roughly 30 alopecia patients provided blood for TCR sequencing at one to four time points (pre-sensitization, 2, 6 and 24 weeks). What the work shows at the level of the full study, not this receptor alone: After repeated subsampling, changes were observed in the strength of the expansion versus patch-test correlation and in the threshold at which the correlation became significant. A positive correlation was found between the number of PT1 expanded TCRs and patch test score, with significance reached at thresholds 8, 16 and 32 but not 4. Significantly more large CDR3 similarity clusters were formed by expanded TCRs than by pre-sensitization or healthy control sets, consistent with antigen-driven responses. No change with DPC sensitization was found in the number of TCRs above 1 in 1000 frequency, and no evidence of global repertoire structure alterations was found. All patients had alopecia, a presumed autoimmune disease, so their immune response might differ from that of healthy individuals.

On this clonotype: What antigen it recognizes has not been identified. The record has no base qualities; no much larger clone is one base away.

The time point tag for this specimen amounts to: patch test 1, 2 weeks after DPC sensitization. This specimen's treatment or condition label, per the study, means: therapeutic diphenylcyclopropenone sensitization with weekly scalp DPC. Blood at each patch-test visit was drawn before the patch test was applied. Eligible patients were aged 18 to 70, diagnosed with alopecia, deemed suitable for DPC therapy, and excluded if pregnant. Total RNA was isolated from unfractionated whole blood collected in Tempus Blood RNA tubes. Preparation of the library involved RACE. Sequencing took place on a NextSeq 500. Library preparation attached unique molecular identifiers to individual cDNA molecules for quantitative, reproducible TCR counting. Each blood RNA sample was used to sequence both TCR alpha and TCR beta chains. The original methods were these. The median number of TCRs per sample was 95,638, ranging from about 20,000 to 700,000. The Decombinator software suite was used to annotate V, J and CDR3 in the TCR reads. Every sample was subsampled to the same number of TCRs (28,000) for the PS versus PT1 abundance plots. Expanded TCRs were defined as absent before sensitization and observed at least eight times at the 2-week time point. The public reads were run again by TCRdb, first through fastp at Q25 and then through MiXCR, and only productive beta chains were kept. Rows are unified per CDR3 protein, each entry keeping the most common DNA and genes. V and J calls and clone size were set by TCRdb, not the authors. The sample contains fewer than 95,000 distinct CDR3 sequences, roughly a tenth of them found a single time. Clones ranked in the top ten supply around 2.2% of the sample.

The sequencing used whole blood, collected in connection with sensitization to the hapten diphenylcyclopropenone (DPC). This receptor was taken from a man between 40 and 49 years old with alopecia areata. Some clones in this sample may be carry-over from other donors' samples.

The CDR3: CATSKGTGGRTDTQYF. The nucleotide sequence is TGTGCCACCAGCAAAGGGACGGGGGGAAGGACAGATACGCAGTATTTT. The sequence links TRBV15 to TRBJ2-3; TRBD2 aligns with 7 central bases. From the cysteine through the phenylalanine, the CDR3 covers 16 amino acids. Just the 48-base CDR3 DNA is kept, in frame starting at base 1. V is cut back by 4 bases and J by 3 bases, with 10 bases in the junction unmatched. CDR1 and CDR2 were assigned from the germline V gene (reference sequence) as LNHNV and YYDKDF.